Shown below are 30 T cell receptor beta chains from a single sample sequenced in a study of blood T cell repertoires in COVID-19. The table came from immunoSEQ multiplex PCR; TCRdb's copy has only in-frame clones and leaves some out. The sample shows about 50,000 clones, less than 90% of them seen only once. Sequencing input: peripheral blood. Every receptor here comes from a human donor in a cohort sampled during active COVID-19.

The chain is built from TRBV6-5 and TRBJ1-2; TRBD1 aligns across 11 bases. The CDR3 is made up of 13 amino acids. Looked up from germline, CDR1 is MNHEY and CDR2 is SVGAGI. After removal of 6 bases from V and 8 bases from J, the junction contained 5 bases not matched to a gene. The CDR3 spells CASSRDRGGGYTF. As DNA, the CDR3 is TGTGCCAGCAGCCGGGACAGGGGGGGCGGCTACACCTTC.

The genes are TRBV29-1 and TRBJ2-1; possible D gene TRBD2, 5 bases. The V and J ends lost 5 bases and 5 bases respectively, with 10 bases between them. The CDR3 loop spans 12 amino acids. Germline CDR1 and CDR2: SQVTM and ANQGSEA. The CDR3 region is CSVSRGNNEQFF. Here the CDR3 DNA reads TGCAGCGTTAGCAGAGGGAACAATGAGCAGTTCTTC.

V is TRBV19 and J is TRBJ1-3, with no clear D. The CDR3 is made up of 13 amino acids. V was cut by 3 bases and J by 0 bases, with 3 bases left in between. CDR1 and CDR2 from the germline V gene are LNHDA and SQIVND (reference sequence). The CDR3 nucleotides read TGTGCCAGTAGTATTCGCTCTGGAAACACCATATATTTT. Protein product: CASSIRSGNTIYF.

The chain joins TRBV18 to TRBJ1-2; D is ambiguous. The CDR3 spans 14 residues. V dropped 3 bases and J dropped 0 bases, with 8 bases sitting between them. Looked up from germline, CDR1 is KGHSH and CDR2 is LQKENI. The CDR3 region has the DNA TGTGCCAGCTCACCTCGGGAGGCTAACTATGGCTACACCTTC. It codes for CASSPREANYGYTF.

The chain combines TRBV7-2 with TRBJ2-2, with 10 bases that match TRBD2. The junction had 12 bases not matched to a gene; V was cut back by 3 bases and J by 2 bases. The CDR3 covers 19 residues. Per the germline V gene, CDR1 is SGHTA and CDR2 is FQGNSA. CDR3 amino acids: CASSLYGLAGGINTGELFF. In DNA form, the CDR3 reads TGTGCCAGCAGCTTGTACGGATTAGCGGGAGGCATAAACACCGGGGAGCTGTTTTTT.

The chain combines TRBV19 with TRBJ2-1, with D tentatively TRBD1 (6 bases). Trimming removed 2 bases at V and 8 bases at J, with 10 bases between. This CDR3 has 13 residues. Germline V CDR1 and CDR2: LNHDA, SQIVND (reference sequence). The CDR3 bases are TGTGCCAGTAGTATAACCAGGGGAGATGAGCAGTTCTTC. It encodes CASSITRGDEQFF. Using reference TRBV19 and TRBJ2-1 for the parts outside the CDR3, the full variable domain is DGGITQSPKYLFRKEGQNVTLSCEQNLNHDAMYWYRQDPGQGLRLIYYSQIVNDFQKGDIAEGYSVSREKKESFPLTVTSAQKNPTAFYLCASSITRGDEQFFGPGTRLTVL.

V is TRBV6-9 and J is TRBJ1-1; no clear D. Looked up from germline, CDR1 is MNHGY and CDR2 is SVAAGI. Trimming took 2 bases from V and 4 from J, leaving 5 bases between them. The CDR3 has 12 amino acids. The CDR3 region is CASSYMSTEAFF. The CDR3 bases are TGTGCCAGCAGTTATATGAGCACTGAAGCTTTCTTT.

The chain links TRBV11-2 to TRBJ2-5; 7 bases fit TRBD2. The CDR3 spans 14 residues. With V trimmed by 3 bases and J by 4 bases, 5 bases remained unmatched. Looked up from germline, CDR1 is SGHAT and CDR2 is FQNNGV. The CDR3 DNA reads TGTGCCAGCAGCTTGACGGGGAGGGCAGAGACCCAGTACTTC. This sequence encodes CASSLTGRAETQYF. Using reference TRBV11-2 and TRBJ2-5 for the parts outside the CDR3, the full variable domain is EAGVAQSPRYKIIEKRQSVAFWCNPISGHATLYWYQQILGQGPKLLIQFQNNGVVDDSQLPKDRFSAERLKGVDSTLKIQPAKLEDSAVYLCASSLTGRAETQYFGPGTRLLVL.

The chain is built from TRBV25-1 and TRBJ2-2, with TRBD1 matching over 7 bases. Per the germline V gene, CDR1 is MGHDK and CDR2 is SYGVNS. CDR3 size: 16 residues. J was trimmed by 2 bases and V by 3 bases; bases with no gene match: 6. For the CDR3, the DNA is TGTGCCAGCAGTGACTGGGGACAGTATAACACCGGGGAGCTGTTTTTT. Encoded protein: CASSDWGQYNTGELFF.

The gene calls are TRBV6-6 and TRBJ2-7; 10 bases fit TRBD1. The CDR3 runs 14 residues. From germline, CDR1 is MNHNY and CDR2 SVGAGI (reference sequence). J gave up 4 bases and V 5 bases, and 5 bases lay outside the gene matches. CDR3 region: CASSQTGGKYEQYF. CDR3 bases: TGTGCCAGCAGTCAGACAGGGGGCAAGTACGAGCAGTACTTC.

The chain couples TRBV6-7 to TRBJ2-7; weak D call: TRBD1 (5 bases). Being an ORF, TRBV6-7 has a function that is uncertain. CDR3 length equals 13 residues. V gave up 7 bases and J gave up 4 bases, with 14 bases separating them. CDR3 amino acids: CASTPTTEYEQYF. The DNA for the CDR3 is TGTGCCAGCACCCCGACGACAGAATACGAGCAGTACTTC.

This chain uses TRBV7-3 with TRBJ2-3; 8 nucleotides match TRBD2. From germline, CDR1 is SGHTA and CDR2 FQGTGA. The CDR3 spans 13 residues. With V trimmed by 5 bases and J by 6 bases, 4 bases remained unmatched. In nucleotides, the CDR3 is TGTGCCAGCAGCATCGGACTAGCTGATACGCAGTATTTT. Encoded protein: CASSIGLADTQYF.

The chain carries TRBV4-1 and TRBJ2-1; D possibly corresponds to TRBD1 (5 bases). The CDR3 has 16 residues. V shed 0 bases and J shed 7 bases, with 16 bases lying between them. Germline loops: CDR1 MGHRA, CDR2 YSYEKL. The CDR3 sequence is CASSQDMGSSGNEQFF. DNA of the CDR3: TGCGCCAGCAGCCAAGATATGGGCAGCTCAGGGAATGAGCAGTTCTTC.

This sequence joins TRBV11-3 and TRBJ2-3; D unresolved. The CDR3 consists of 13 residues. Trimming stripped 5 bases from V and 0 bases from J, with 6 bases between. CDR1 and CDR2 (germline): SGHNT, YENEEA. The CDR3 DNA sequence: TGTGCCAGCAGCCCGTCTAGCACAGATACGCAGTATTTT. This encodes CASSPSSTDTQYF.

The CDR3 is CASSMQGGPQHF. The DNA for the CDR3 is TGTGCCAGTAGTATGCAAGGCGGGCCCCAGCATTTT. This chain links TRBV19 with TRBJ1-5; D unclear. Trimming took off 3 bases at V and 9 bases at J, with 9 bases between the two ends. Germline values: CDR1 LNHDA, CDR2 SQIVND (reference sequence). The CDR3 covers 12 residues.

The CDR3, as DNA: TGTGCCAGCAGCAAAGCACCGACCGCGGTCAAAAACATTCAGTACTTC. Translating it yields CASSKAPTAVKNIQYF. The chain joins TRBV21-1 to TRBJ2-4; the table's D call, TRBD2, has no DNA check behind it. TRBV21-1 is designated a pseudogene. The CDR3 sequence is 16 residues long.

This chain connects TRBV28 to TRBJ1-5; TRBD1 might be the D (6 bases). V shed 4 bases and J shed 3 bases, with 13 bases lying between them. The CDR3 has 15 residues. The V gene's germline CDR1 is MDHEN and CDR2 SYDVKM. The CDR3 loop reads CASSSGGSPNQPQHF. In nucleotides, the CDR3 is TGTGCCAGCAGTTCGGGGGGCTCACCCAATCAGCCCCAGCATTTT. Together with reference TRBV28 and TRBJ1-5, the CDR3 gives the full variable domain: DVKVTQSSRYLVKRTGEKVFLECVQDMDHENMFWYRQDPGLGLRLIYFSYDVKMKEKGDIPEGYSVSREKKERFSLILESASTNQTSMYLCASSSGGSPNQPQHFGDGTRLSIL.

This chain uses TRBV24-1 with TRBJ2-5, with D perhaps matching TRBD2 (6 bases). Trimming removed 3 bases from V and 5 bases from J, with 18 bases in between. Looked up from germline, CDR1 is KGHDR and CDR2 is SFDVKD. This CDR3 contains 16 residues. CDR3 bases: TGTGCCACCAGTGATAGGAGGGACGACCAAATGGAGACCCAGTACTTC. Residues: CATSDRRDDQMETQYF.

This clone was seen once. The chain is built from TRBV25-1 and TRBJ2-1; 9 bases fit TRBD2. Germline values: CDR1 MGHDK, CDR2 SYGVNS. The trim removed 3 bases at V and 5 bases at J, leaving 8 bases unmatched. CDR3 length: 16 residues. The CDR3 sequence is CASSDGSGGKDNEQFF. The DNA of the CDR3 is TGTGCCAGCAGTGATGGTAGCGGGGGAAAAGACAATGAGCAGTTCTTC.

The chain has TRBV6-1 and TRBJ2-7, with unresolved D. V dropped 0 bases and J dropped 6 bases, with 15 bases sitting between them. Germline V gene data show CDR1 as MNHNS and CDR2 as SASEGT. The CDR3 has 15 amino acids. CDR3: CASSEAPVTGREQYV. CDR3 DNA: TGTGCCAGCAGTGAAGCCCCCGTGACGGGTCGCGAGCAGTACGTC.

A single count supports this clone. The chain couples TRBV27 to TRBJ2-1; D call uncertain. Trimming shortened V by 2 bases and J by 7 bases, and 6 bases separated the two germline ends. The CDR3 runs to 12 residues. Per the germline V gene, CDR1 is MNHEY and CDR2 is SMNVEV (reference sequence). CDR3 sequence reads: CASSLGRNEQFF. Here the CDR3 DNA reads TGTGCCAGCAGTTTAGGTCGGAATGAGCAGTTCTTC.

This chain connects TRBV5-1 to TRBJ1-1, with 9 nucleotides matching TRBD1. V gave up 5 bases and J gave up 5 bases; unmatched junction bases: 7. Germline lookup yields CDR1 SGHRS and CDR2 YFSETQ. This CDR3 contains 14 residues. CDR3 in amino acids: CASSLQGAGTEAFF. CDR3 bases: TGCGCCAGCAGTCTACAGGGGGCAGGGACTGAAGCTTTCTTT.

This chain connects TRBV11-3 to TRBJ1-1; no clear D gene. Germline values: CDR1 SGHNT, CDR2 YENEEA. V was shortened by 1 base and J by 1 base, with 10 bases between the two germline ends. This CDR3 is 15 amino acids long. In DNA, the CDR3 is TGTGCCAGCAGCTTAGGGGCAGATAAGAACACTGAAGCTTTCTTT. It translates to CASSLGADKNTEAFF. The full variable domain, in which reference TRBV11-3 and TRBJ1-1 provide the parts outside the CDR3, is EAGVVQSPRYKIIEKKQPVAFWCNPISGHNTLYWYLQNLGQGPELLIRYENEEAVDDSQLPKDRFSAERLKGVDSTLKIQPAELGDSAVYLCASSLGADKNTEAFFGQGTRLTVV.

This clone appeared once. The chain is built from TRBV19 and TRBJ1-2; 10 bases line up with TRBD1. CDR1 and CDR2 from the germline V gene are LNHDA and SQIVND (reference sequence). The CDR3 sequence is 15 residues long. V trimming: 5 bases; J trimming: 3 bases; junction bases outside the gene matches: 6. This CDR3 is CASSADRGRYYGYTF. The CDR3 DNA reads as TGTGCCAGTAGTGCTGACAGGGGGCGGTACTATGGCTACACCTTC. Together with reference TRBV19 and TRBJ1-2, the CDR3 gives the full variable domain: DGGITQSPKYLFRKEGQNVTLSCEQNLNHDAMYWYRQDPGQGLRLIYYSQIVNDFQKGDIAEGYSVSREKKESFPLTVTSAQKNPTAFYLCASSADRGRYYGYTFGSGTRLTVV.

This sequence joins TRBV7-9 and TRBJ2-3; TRBD1 aligns across 9 bases. The CDR3 runs to 14 residues. J lost 3 bases, V lost 5 bases, and 3 bases had no gene match. Per germline, CDR1 SEHNR and CDR2 FQNEAQ (reference sequence). CDR3 residues: CASSHDRGTDTQYF. The CDR3 nucleotides read TGTGCCAGCAGCCACGACAGGGGGACAGATACGCAGTATTTT. Using reference TRBV7-9 and TRBJ2-3 for the parts outside the CDR3, the full variable domain is DTGVSQNPRHKITKRGQNVTFRCDPISEHNRLYWYRQTLGQGPEFLTYFQNEAQLEKSRLLSDRFSAERPKGSFSTLEIQRTEQGDSAMYLCASSHDRGTDTQYFGPGTRLTVL.

The rearrangement links TRBV6-6 to TRBJ2-5; a possible D gene is TRBD1 (6 bases). The ends were cut back, 5 bases at V and 1 base at J, with 14 bases in the middle. Per germline, CDR1 MNHNY and CDR2 SVGAGI (reference sequence). The CDR3 loop spans 15 amino acids. CDR3 nucleotides: TGTGCCAGCAGTAGGACCAGGGGAAGCCAAGAGACCCAGTACTTC. Its translation is CASSRTRGSQETQYF.

The chain joins TRBV5-4 to TRBJ2-5; D may be TRBD1 (6 bases). The CDR3 runs to 14 residues. The V and J ends lost 0 bases and 1 base respectively, with 7 bases between them. CDR1 SGHNT and CDR2 YYREEE come from the germline V gene (reference sequence). DNA for the CDR3: TGTGCCAGCAGCTTGGGACAGGCCCAAGAGACCCAGTACTTC. Protein sequence: CASSLGQAQETQYF. The whole variable domain, filled in from reference TRBV5-4 and TRBJ2-5, reads ETGVTQSPTHLIKTRGQQVTLRCSSQSGHNTVSWYQQALGQGPQFIFQYYREEENGRGNFPPRFSGLQFPNYSSELNVNALELDDSALYLCASSLGQAQETQYFGPGTRLLVL.

CDR3: CASSPGQGNPDTQYF. CDR3 DNA sequence: TGTGCCAGCAGCCCCGGACAGGGTAACCCTGATACGCAGTATTTT. This rearrangement joins TRBV3-1 (or the pseudogene TRBV3-2) to TRBJ2-3; 8 bases align to TRBD1. V dropped 4 bases and J dropped 6; count of bases not matched to a gene: 9. This CDR3 contains 15 residues. Germline V gives CDR1 LGHDT, CDR2 YNNKEL (reference sequence).

J is TRBJ1-6 and V is TRBV7-2; TRBD1 might be the D (6 bases). V lost 5 bases and J lost 10, with 18 bases in between. This CDR3 comprises 15 residues. The V gene's germline CDR1 is SGHTA and CDR2 FQGNSA. The CDR3, as DNA: TGTGCCAGCAGCCCCGGACAGCAGCGCGGGTCACCCCTCCACTTT. Translating it yields CASSPGQQRGSPLHF.

This chain links TRBV7-8 with TRBJ1-2; 8 bases agree with TRBD1. The CDR3 covers 15 residues. The germline V gene encodes CDR1 SGHVS and CDR2 FQNEAQ. The V segment lost 2 bases and the J segment 7 bases; nucleotides outside the gene matches: 9. In nucleotides, the CDR3 is TGTGCCAGCAGCTTACACCTAGGACAGGGAGGTGGCTACACCTTC. It specifies CASSLHLGQGGGYTF.